This is a list of T cell receptor beta chains from one sample in a study of CXCR3-negative and CXCR3-positive naive CD8 T cells. TCRdb reprocessed the 5' RACE reads; each CDR3 protein has one entry and no DNA is given. In total, the table holds tens of thousands of distinct CDR3 sequences. The sample comprised naive CXCR3+ CD8+ T cells from blood. Receptor source: a human donor in good health. Some clones in this sample may be carry-over from other donors' samples. The CDR3 runs from the conserved cysteine through the conserved F or W.

v_call,j_call,cdr3_aa
TRBV4-3,TRBJ1-1,CASSQDNWSIGDTEAFF
TRBV28,TRBJ1-5,CATQGALISNQPQHF
TRBV7-2,TRBJ2-1,CASSLSPAGYNEQFF
TRBV6-5,TRBJ2-3,CASGEGRDTQYF
TRBV25-1,TRBJ1-1,CASSDPTGNTEAFF
TRBV29-1,TRBJ1-2,CSVEDVYGYTF
TRBV27,TRBJ2-7,CASSTASYEQYF
TRBV10-3,TRBJ2-3,CAIGRPGTAGDTQYF
TRBV20-1,TRBJ2-1,CSAREEGVGEQFF
TRBV4-1,TRBJ2-3,CASSHATSGGSDTQYF
TRBV29-1,TRBJ2-1,CSVVGDKLYNEQFF
TRBV18,TRBJ1-4,CASSPRAGKNEKLFF
TRBV4-1,TRBJ1-1,CASSQEDTEAFF
TRBV7-8,TRBJ2-3,CASINYGHDTDTQYF
TRBV10-2,TRBJ2-1,CASSESRSGDFHFDEQFF
TRBV9,TRBJ2-2,CASSTGQNTGELFF
TRBV27,TRBJ2-1,CASSREREGRKLDEQFF
TRBV5-6,TRBJ2-5,CASSSGGSGAQYF
TRBV7-2,TRBJ2-7,CASSLGRSGGEQYF
TRBV12-3/TRBV12-4,TRBJ2-7,CASSSSGQGAYEQYF
TRBV7-2,TRBJ2-1,CASSLVTSGNEQFF
TRBV19,TRBJ2-1,CASAMTGAYNEQFF
TRBV27,TRBJ1-1,CASRTAMNTEAFF
TRBV29-1,TRBJ2-2,CSVDVSGVTGELFF
TRBV9,TRBJ2-3,CASSGDVYIAGDADTQYF
TRBV6-2/TRBV6-3,TRBJ2-3,CASSQTSGSLDTQYF
TRBV29-1,TRBJ2-7,CSVALGHEQYF
TRBV18,TRBJ1-1,CASSPPLNTEAFF